Presented here are 3 T cell receptor beta chains from one specimen sequenced in a study of post-analysis software for immune sequencing data. Study observations and caveats: With TRBV5-6, TRBV5-1 and TRBV20-1 included, about five TRBV segments were more frequent in patients than in controls.

No antigen has been assigned to these receptors. cDNA libraries for TCR beta contained unique molecular identifiers. A single record per CDR3 protein comes from TCRdb applying MiXCR to the PCR reads. The table shows roughly 800,000 distinct CDR3 sequences, with approximately 57% occurring only once. The sequencing sample was made of blood. The receptors derive from a girl between 5 and 17 years old with multiple sclerosis.

The chain combines TRBV7-3 with TRBJ1-2, with D perhaps TRBD1 (6 bases). The CDR3 sequence is 13 residues long. CDR1 and CDR2 from the germline V gene are SGHTA and FQGTGA. Trimming pared 2 bases from V and 8 bases from J, leaving 12 bases between. Written as DNA, the CDR3 is TGTGCCAGCAGCTTACTCAGGGGTGAAGGCTACACCTTC. This gives the protein CASSLLRGEGYTF.

The CDR3 here is CASSTLGGKQFF. CDR3 coding DNA: TGTGCCAGCAGCACCCTCGGGGGGAAGCAGTTCTTC. This chain uses TRBV7-3 with TRBJ2-1; 7 bases agree with TRBD2. Germline-derived CDR1 and CDR2 are SGHTA and FQGTGA. J lost 11 bases, V lost 5 bases, and 6 bases had no gene match. The CDR3 covers 12 residues.

The CDR3 region is CASSPGLAADYEQYF. CDR3 nucleotides: TGCGCCAGCAGCCCGGGACTAGCGGCCGACTACGAGCAGTACTTC. This sequence joins TRBV5-1 and TRBJ2-7, with 11 bases identical to TRBD2. The J segment lost 3 bases and the V segment lost 4 bases, leaving 6 bases of the junction unmatched. This CDR3 is built from 15 residues. Germline CDR1 and CDR2: SGHRS and YFSETQ.